This entry is about one T cell receptor beta chain. Its target is not known. This record comes from a study of T cell responses to AZD1222 COVID-19 vaccine. Study conclusions and caveats: Rises in breadth and depth of Spike-specific TCRs came after two AZD1222 doses.

The CDR3 has 16 amino acids. Germline V gene sequence: CDR1 SGHTA, CDR2 FQGTGA. The J segment lost 1 base and the V segment lost 3 bases, leaving 4 bases of the junction unmatched. This table comes from immunoSEQ multiplex PCR, and its TCRdb copy is limited to in-frame clones, with some not included. The data show roughly 100,000 clones, roughly 86% seen once. The chain employs TRBV7-3 and TRBJ1-5; 9 bases match TRBD1. Sequences were derived from peripheral blood, sampled 28 days after the second dose of the MenACWY control vaccine. The sequence came from an adult who received the MenACWY meningococcal vaccine as a control. Written as DNA, the CDR3 is TGTGCCAGCAGCTTGACAGGGGGGGTAAGCAATCAGCCCCAGCATTTT. Protein: CASSLTGGVSNQPQHF.